Each of the 28 T cell receptor beta chains below was sequenced from the same sample in a study of blood T cell repertoires in COVID-19. Sequenced by immunoSEQ multiplex PCR; TCRdb stores in-frame clones only, minus some. The repertoire consists of 80,000 to 95,000 clones, with 65% to 90% occurring once and the leading ten covering around 40%. Sequenced material: peripheral blood. These receptors all come from a man older than 75 with acute or convalescent COVID-19.

The V call is TRBV9, the J call TRBJ2-5; D is perhaps TRBD2 (6 bases). The V end lost 0 bases, the J end lost 4 bases, and 13 bases lay between the germline ends. The CDR3 is 15 amino acids. Germline-derived CDR1 and CDR2 are SGDLS and YYNGEE. The CDR3, as DNA: TGTGCCAGCAGCGTAGACGAGGGACTGGCAGAGACCCAGTACTTC. As protein: CASSVDEGLAETQYF.

This clone has only one observation. The V and J genes are TRBV15 and TRBJ2-5; TRBD1 matches 9 bases. The CDR3 contains 16 residues. Germline V gives CDR1 LNHNV, CDR2 YYDKDF (reference sequence). The V and J ends lost 5 bases and 2 bases, in that order; junction bases with no gene match: 9. The CDR3 spells CATSATGTGRQETQYF. In DNA form, the CDR3 reads TGTGCCACCAGCGCAACCGGGACAGGGAGGCAAGAGACCCAGTACTTC.

In this sample, this clone turned up a few times. J is TRBJ2-7 and V is TRBV29-1; TRBD1 agrees at 9 bases. Trimming at V came to 6 bases and at J to 4 bases, leaving 4 bases not matched to a gene. Germline V lookup: CDR1 SQVTM, CDR2 ANQGSEA. The CDR3 spans 12 residues. DNA for the CDR3: TGCAGCGTAAACAGGGGGCAATACGAGCAGTACTTC. This translates into CSVNRGQYEQYF.

This chain links TRBV15 with TRBJ2-2; 7 positions match TRBD1. CDR3 length: 15 residues. Germline V gives CDR1 LNHNV, CDR2 YYDKDF (reference sequence). After removal of 3 bases from V and 2 bases from J, the junction contained 3 bases not matched to a gene. The CDR3 here is CATSRGQINTGELFF. The CDR3, as DNA: TGTGCCACCAGCAGGGGACAGATTAACACCGGGGAGCTGTTTTTT.

This clone is a singleton in its sample. The chain has TRBV7-2 and TRBJ2-7, with a tentative D call TRBD1 (5 bases). CDR3 length: 12 amino acids. Germline assignment: CDR1 SGHTA and CDR2 FQGNSA. The ends were cut back, 5 bases at V and 4 bases at J, with 9 bases in the middle. CDR3 coding DNA: TGTGCCAGCAGCGTGCAGGGATACGAGCAGTACTTC. It encodes CASSVQGYEQYF.

The chain joins TRBV18 to TRBJ1-5; D is perhaps TRBD1 (5 bases). The CDR3 extends over 15 amino acids. V lost 4 bases to trimming and J lost 3 bases, with 13 bases between them. Germline loops: CDR1 KGHSH, CDR2 LQKENI. The CDR3 sequence: CASSLGGGSNQPQHF. CDR3 nucleotides: TGTGCCAGCTCACTCGGGGGGGGTTCCAATCAGCCCCAGCATTTT.

This clone occurred a few times. This chain connects TRBV7-8 to TRBJ2-2; 7 bases match TRBD2. Germline lookup yields CDR1 SGHVS and CDR2 FQNEAQ. CDR3 length: 15 residues. Trimming cost V 3 bases and J 1 base; bases outside gene matches: 2. The CDR3 sequence is CASSLWGGNTGELFF. Here the CDR3 DNA reads TGTGCCAGCAGCTTGTGGGGGGGGAACACCGGGGAGCTGTTTTTT.

The chain links TRBV19 to TRBJ1-1; D might be TRBD1 (6 bases). V was clipped by 1 base and J by 5 bases, with 11 bases between them. The V gene's germline CDR1 is LNHDA and CDR2 SQIVND (reference sequence). CDR3 length: 14 amino acids. CDR3 DNA sequence: TGTGCCAGTAGTATAGCAGGGGTCAGGACTGAAGCTTTCTTT. Its translation: CASSIAGVRTEAFF.

The chain links TRBV27 to TRBJ2-7; 8 nucleotides line up with TRBD1. V dropped 4 bases and J dropped 2; count of bases not matched to a gene: 7. The CDR3 is made up of 15 amino acids. Germline-derived CDR1 and CDR2 are MNHEY and SMNVEV (reference sequence). CDR3 sequence: CASSSRTGSTYEQYF. Here the CDR3 DNA reads TGTGCCAGCAGTTCCAGGACAGGGTCCACCTACGAGCAGTACTTC.

The chain combines TRBV19 with TRBJ2-7; D is unresolved. Germline V CDR1 and CDR2: LNHDA, SQIVND (reference sequence). CDR3 length equals 15 residues. Trimming took off 5 bases at V and 2 bases at J, with 16 bases between the two ends. CDR3 region: CASSPKPGQAYEQYF. The CDR3 coding sequence is TGTGCCAGTAGTCCCAAGCCCGGCCAGGCCTACGAGCAGTACTTC.

This clone showed up just a few times. The chain links TRBV24-1 to TRBJ2-1, with 8 bases identical to TRBD1. Germline CDR1 and CDR2: KGHDR and SFDVKD. V shed 7 bases, J shed 2 bases, and the junction held 6 bases outside the gene matches. This CDR3 comprises 15 residues. The CDR3 sequence: CATSRRDRPYNEQFF. The CDR3 DNA is TGTGCCACCAGCCGCCGGGACAGGCCCTACAATGAGCAGTTCTTC.

To note about this clone: The junction departs from germline at one end; a sequencing error may be responsible. This chain uses TRBV11-2 with TRBJ1-1; the match to TRBD1 covers 7 bases. This CDR3 comprises 16 residues. Germline V CDR1 and CDR2: SGHAT, FQNNGV. For the CDR3, the DNA is TGTGCCAGCAGCTTAGCGCGGGACAGCCTGAACGCTGAAGCTTTCTTT. Encoded protein: CASSLARDSLNAEAFF.

The V and J genes are TRBV3-1 (or the pseudogene TRBV3-2) and TRBJ2-1; 8 bases are shared with TRBD2. Losses at the gene ends were 4 bases for V and 3 bases for J; bases not matched to a gene: 2. There are 14 residues in the CDR3. Germline loops: CDR1 LGHDT, CDR2 YNNKEL (reference sequence). The CDR3 DNA reads TGTGCCAGCAGCCTACTAGCGGTCTACAATGAGCAGTTCTTC. Encoded protein: CASSLLAVYNEQFF.

There are a few counts of this clone. The chain joins TRBV2 to TRBJ2-7; tentative D call: TRBD1 (8 bases). Germline V gives CDR1 SNHLY, CDR2 FYNNEI. The CDR3 extends over 15 amino acids. V was shortened by 6 bases and J by 2 bases, with 17 bases between the two germline ends. The CDR3 here is CASRRGQGGAYEQYF. In DNA, the CDR3 is TGTGCCAGCAGGAGAGGACAGGGAGGGGCCTACGAGCAGTACTTC.

CDR3 protein: CASSALADHYNEQFF. DNA of the CDR3: TGTGCCAGCAGCGCACTAGCGGACCACTACAATGAGCAGTTCTTC. The genes are TRBV9 and TRBJ2-1; TRBD2 matches at 8 bases. This CDR3 has 15 residues. Germline CDR1 reads SGDLS; CDR2 reads YYNGEE. The junction had 5 bases not matched to a gene; V was cut back by 3 bases and J by 3 bases.

The chain has TRBV2 and TRBJ2-7; TRBD1 might be the D (5 bases). In germline, CDR1 is SNHLY, CDR2 FYNNEI. Trimming took off 6 bases at V and 3 bases at J, with 9 bases between the two ends. The length of the CDR3 is 12 residues. CDR3 loop: CASRQDGYEQYF. CDR3 bases: TGTGCCAGCAGACAGGACGGCTACGAGCAGTACTTC.

This clone turned up a few times. The chain is built from TRBV21-1 and TRBJ2-4; the DNA was not compared with TRBD1, the D call given in the table. TRBV21-1 is tagged as a pseudogene. The CDR3 has 17 amino acids. The DNA for the CDR3 is TGTGCCAGCAGCAAAGAAGACAGGGGAACATTCAAAAACATTCAGTACTTC. Translation gives CASSKEDRGTFKNIQYF.

This clone was counted once. The chain couples TRBV12-5 to TRBJ2-1; 10 bases line up with TRBD2. Germline lookup yields CDR1 LGHNT and CDR2 FRNRAP. J lost 4 bases, V lost 6 bases, and 0 bases had no gene match. The CDR3 has 13 amino acids. In nucleotides, the CDR3 is TGTGCTAGTGGGACTAGCGGGTACAATGAGCAGTTCTTC. The encoded protein is CASGTSGYNEQFF.

The rearrangement uses TRBV5-1 and TRBJ1-2; D is perhaps TRBD1 (5 bases). The germline CDR1 and CDR2 sequences are SGHRS and YFSETQ. Between the trimmed V and J ends, which lost 0 bases and 8 bases, there was a span of 14 bases. This CDR3 region has 14 residues. CDR3 coding DNA: TGCGCCAGCAGCTTGGACCCACAGGATAAGGGCTACACCTTC. Residues: CASSLDPQDKGYTF.

The chain employs TRBV7-9 and TRBJ1-2, with TRBD1 identical over 10 bases. The V segment lost 2 bases and the J segment 5 bases; nucleotides outside the gene matches: 2. This CDR3 comprises 14 residues. From germline, CDR1 is SEHNR and CDR2 FQNEAQ (reference sequence). Here the CDR3 DNA reads TGTGCCAGCAGCTTACGGGACAGGGGTTATGGCTACACCTTC. The encoded protein is CASSLRDRGYGYTF.

The chain couples TRBV27 to TRBJ2-3, with TRBD2 as a possible D gene (7 bases). V was shortened by 3 bases and J by 2 bases, with 15 bases between the two germline ends. The CDR3 is made up of 16 amino acids. Germline CDR1 MNHEY, CDR2 SMNVEV (reference sequence). This CDR3 is CASSFNGGLTTDTQYF. In DNA form, the CDR3 reads TGTGCCAGCAGTTTCAACGGGGGGCTCACCACAGATACGCAGTATTTT.

The CDR3 nucleotides read TGTGCCAGCTCACCCCTGGGAGGGGCAACGACCTTTAACTATGGCTACACCTTC. Translated: CASSPLGGATTFNYGYTF. The chain links TRBV18 to TRBJ1-2; possibly TRBD1 for D (5 bases). The CDR3 is 18 residues long. V dropped 3 bases and J dropped 1 base, with 21 bases sitting between them. The germline V gene has CDR1 KGHSH and CDR2 LQKENI.

The gene calls are TRBV4-3 and TRBJ2-7; 15 bases fit TRBD2. Germline lookup yields CDR1 LGHNA and CDR2 YSLEER. J was trimmed by 5 bases and V by 0 bases; bases with no gene match: 8. The CDR3 covers 18 residues. CDR3 sequence reads: CASSQDLRTSGRADEQYF. CDR3 nucleotides: TGCGCCAGCAGCCAAGATCTTCGGACTAGCGGGAGGGCCGACGAGCAGTACTTC.

The chain recombines TRBV6-1 with TRBJ1-1; no definite D call. This CDR3 comprises 11 residues. V dropped 2 bases and J dropped 11 bases, with 9 bases sitting between them. CDR1 and CDR2 (germline): MNHNS, SASEGT. The CDR3 DNA reads as TGTGCCAGCAGTGAACTGAGCTTGGCTTTCTTT. Protein sequence: CASSELSLAFF.

This clone was observed once. This sequence joins TRBV4-1 and TRBJ1-2; D not resolved. CDR3 length: 14 residues. The germline V gene has CDR1 MGHRA and CDR2 YSYEKL. The V and J ends lost 0 bases and 7 bases respectively, with 12 bases between them. The CDR3 DNA reads as TGCGCCAGCAGCCAAGATGGGAGGGTCGGTGGCTACACCTTC. Protein product: CASSQDGRVGGYTF.

This clone was picked up a small number of times. This rearrangement joins TRBV11-2 to TRBJ2-7; 9 positions agree with TRBD2. The germline V gene encodes CDR1 SGHAT and CDR2 FQNNGV. This CDR3 comprises 18 residues. The junction had 19 bases not matched to a gene; V was cut back by 5 bases and J by 5 bases. CDR3 amino acids: CASSPGFRLAGGKNEQYF. The CDR3 DNA reads TGTGCCAGCAGCCCGGGGTTTAGACTTGCGGGAGGGAAGAACGAGCAGTACTTC. The full variable domain, completed using reference TRBV11-2 and TRBJ2-7, is EAGVAQSPRYKIIEKRQSVAFWCNPISGHATLYWYQQILGQGPKLLIQFQNNGVVDDSQLPKDRFSAERLKGVDSTLKIQPAKLEDSAVYLCASSPGFRLAGGKNEQYFGPGTRLTVT.

This sequence joins TRBV7-3 and TRBJ1-1, with unresolved D. V lost 0 bases, J lost 3 bases, and 11 bases lay in between. This CDR3 contains 15 residues. The V gene's germline CDR1 is SGHTA and CDR2 FQGTGA. The CDR3 bases are TGTGCCAGCAGCTTAACCCCCCTTAGTGACACTGAAGCTTTCTTT. Residues: CASSLTPLSDTEAFF.

The sample holds a few counts of this clone. The chain combines TRBV6-1 with TRBJ2-5; perhaps TRBD1 as D (6 bases). V lost 1 base to trimming and J lost 4 bases, with 10 bases between them. Per the germline V gene, CDR1 is MNHNS and CDR2 is SASEGT. The CDR3 totals 14 residues. CDR3 protein: CASSEGTARETQYF. CDR3 in DNA: TGTGCCAGCAGTGAAGGGACAGCCAGAGAGACCCAGTACTTC.